The T cell receptor (beta chain) described here comes from a study of cytomegalovirus exposure and HLA in healthy donors. Of note for this clone: Its antigen is unknown.

The PCR was carried out with 60 Vbeta primers and 13 Jbeta primers. The repertoire was sequenced with immunoSEQ multiplex PCR; TCRdb's copy has only in-frame clones and lacks some. This sample yields fewer than 130,000 clones, of which around three quarters are seen a single time; approximately 2.8% belongs to the top ten. Overall study results and limits: High sensitivity and specificity were reportedly achieved when the classifier diagnosed cytomegalovirus status. An analysis that came later showed most CMV-associated TCR beta chains appearing HLA-restricted.

The TCR comes from a woman in her 40s in good health and CMV-seronegative. The sequencing sample was made of PBMCs.

CDR3 coding DNA: TGCGCCAGCAGTCGCAAGAACCTAAGGTTAGGGGTCCACACAGATACGCAGTATTTT. Amino acid sequence: CASSRKNLRLGVHTDTQYF. The rearrangement uses TRBV23-1 and TRBJ2-3; maybe TRBD1 (5 bases). TRBV23-1 is filed as an ORF, its function uncertain. V dropped 4 bases and J dropped 2 bases, with 25 bases sitting between them. The length of the CDR3 is 19 residues.